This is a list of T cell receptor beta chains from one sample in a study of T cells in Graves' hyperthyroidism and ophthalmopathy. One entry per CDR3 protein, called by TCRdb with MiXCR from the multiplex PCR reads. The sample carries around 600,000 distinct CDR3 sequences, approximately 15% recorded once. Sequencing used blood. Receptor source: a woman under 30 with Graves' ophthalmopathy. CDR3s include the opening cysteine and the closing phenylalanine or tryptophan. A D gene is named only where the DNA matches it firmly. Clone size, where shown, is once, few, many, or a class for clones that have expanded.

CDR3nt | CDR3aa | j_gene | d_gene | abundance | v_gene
TGTGCCAGCAGCGCCCATACAGGGCCGGGCGCTGAAGCTTTCTTT | CASSAHTGPGAEAFF | TRBJ1-1 | - | once | TRBV9
TGTGCCAGCACCCTGAGGGGTAACTATGGCTACACCTTC | CASTLRGNYGYTF | TRBJ1-2 | - | many | TRBV28
TGTGCCAGCAGTCCGATGGGGGCCCAGCATTTT | CASSPMGAQHF | TRBJ1-5 | - | many | TRBV28
TGTGCCAGCAGCTTAGCAGATTATTCCTACGAGCAGTACTTC | CASSLADYSYEQYF | TRBJ2-7 | - | many | TRBV7-2
TGTGCCAGCAGCTGGGGGAGCCTACCTGGGGCCAACGTCCTGACTTTC | CASSWGSLPGANVLTF | TRBJ2-6 | - | few | TRBV5-8
TGTGCCAGCAGCAAAACAGGGGGCCCCTACAATGAGCAGTTCTTC | CASSKTGGPYNEQFF | TRBJ2-1 | TRBD1 | - | TRBV9
TGCAGTGCTGGACAGGGACAGGCCGAATTCTCCTATCATTCACCCCTCCACTTT | CSAGQGQAEFSYHSPLHF | TRBJ1-6 | TRBD1 | - | TRBV20-1
TGTGCCAGTAGTATGATGGCAGGAATGGAGACCCAGTACTTC | CASSMMAGMETQYF | TRBJ2-5 | - | - | TRBV19
TGCAGTGCTAGGCCTGGCTTGTTAGCGGGAGGGGAGACCCAGTACTTC | CSARPGLLAGGETQYF | TRBJ2-5 | TRBD2 | many | TRBV20-1
TGTGCCAGCAGCTCGGGGGGTAATGAAAAACTGTTTTTT | CASSSGGNEKLFF | TRBJ1-4 | - | many | TRBV28
TGTGCCAGCAGCGTGGACAGGGTCCCAGATGAAGCTTTCTTT | CASSVDRVPDEAFF | TRBJ1-1 | TRBD1 | - | TRBV9
TGCAGTGGCGACAAGGTAGATACGCAGTATTTT | CSGDKVDTQYF | TRBJ2-3 | - | many | TRBV20-1
TGTGCCAGCAGACCCCCTGCGACTAGCGGGACGGATACGCAGTATTTT | CASRPPATSGTDTQYF | TRBJ2-3 | TRBD2 | - | TRBV12-3/TRBV12-4
TGTGCCAGCAGTTTCTATAACACCGGGGAGCTGTTTTTT | CASSFYNTGELFF | TRBJ2-2 | - | many | TRBV28
TGTGCCATCAGTGAGTCAAGGGGACCCAGTGCCTATGAGCAGTTCTTC | CAISESRGPSAYEQFF | TRBJ2-1 | - | many | TRBV10-3
TGTGCCAGCAGTTATACAGGGGGGAGTATGAACACTGAAGCTTTCTTT | CASSYTGGSMNTEAFF | TRBJ1-1 | TRBD1 | few | TRBV5-4
TGTGCCAGCAGTTGGGGGTTTCACAGCTCCTATAATTCACCCCTCCACTTT | CASSWGFHSSYNSPLHF | TRBJ1-6 | - | few | TRBV27
TGCGCCAGCAGCCAAGATAAGGACAGTCGAGACCCCGGGGAGCTGTTTTTT | CASSQDKDSRDPGELFF | TRBJ2-2 | - | few | TRBV4-3
TGTGCCTGGAGTGGGACTGAAGGTCAGCCCCAGCATTTT | CAWSGTEGQPQHF | TRBJ1-5 | - | many | TRBV30
TGTGCCAGCAGTTTATCGGCCAGCTCCTATAATTCACCCCTCCACTTT | CASSLSASSYNSPLHF | TRBJ1-6 | - | - | TRBV27
TGTGCCAGCAGACAGGCCCGGGCGAACACCGGGGAGCTGTTTTTT | CASRQARANTGELFF | TRBJ2-2 | - | many | TRBV27
TGTGCCAGCAGCTGGGACAACCGCAATCAGCCCCAGCATTTT | CASSWDNRNQPQHF | TRBJ1-5 | - | many | TRBV2
TGTGCCAGTAGTACCGGACAGTTCTACAATGAGCAGTTCTTC | CASSTGQFYNEQFF | TRBJ2-1 | - | many | TRBV19
TGCAACGTTGAGGGCCCCAACATTCAGTACTTC | CNVEGPNIQYF | TRBJ2-4 | - | few | TRBV29-1
TGTGCCAGCAGTTATTTCCCGGATGGCGGGGAGCTGTTTTTT | CASSYFPDGGELFF | TRBJ2-2 | - | many | TRBV6-1
TGTGCCAGCAGCGACTCAGTCGGGGAGACCCAGTACTTC | CASSDSVGETQYF | TRBJ2-5 | - | many | TRBV28
TGTGCCAGCAGCCCCCCAAGCGGGAGGGCCGTAGATACGCAGTATTTT | CASSPPSGRAVDTQYF | TRBJ2-3 | TRBD2 | few | TRBV9
TGTGCCAGCAGTTACTCGATAGGATGGGGTAATAATGAAGCTTTCTTT | CASSYSIGWGNNEAFF | TRBJ1-1 | - | - | TRBV6-6
TGCGCCAGCAGCTTGGCCGCCCGGGATACGCAGTATTTT | CASSLAARDTQYF | TRBJ2-3 | - | many | TRBV5-1
TGCAGCGTCCCGGGGACAGGCAATGATGGCTACACCTTC | CSVPGTGNDGYTF | TRBJ1-2 | TRBD1 | few | TRBV29-1
TGTGCCAGCAGTCTACAGGGGGCAGGGGACTACGAGCAGTACTTC | CASSLQGAGDYEQYF | TRBJ2-7 | TRBD1 | many | TRBV6-2/TRBV6-3
TGTGCCAGCAGCACCCCAAGGGGACTGTTAGCTAACTATGGCTACACCTTC | CASSTPRGLLANYGYTF | TRBJ1-2 | - | many | TRBV11-3
TGTGCCAGCAGCGGACAGGCTATCTCGAACACTGAAGCTTTCTTT | CASSGQAISNTEAFF | TRBJ1-1 | TRBD1 | many | TRBV7-2
TGTGCCAGCAGCCAAGGCTACGTGGGGACAGATACGCAGTATTTT | CASSQGYVGTDTQYF | TRBJ2-3 | - | many | TRBV3-1
TGTGCCAGCAGTGGGCAGGTTGGGGACGAGCAGTACTTC | CASSGQVGDEQYF | TRBJ2-7 | - | many | TRBV2
TGCAGTGCTAGAGATCCCAGGGGGGCTGGGGCCAACGTCCTGACTTTC | CSARDPRGAGANVLTF | TRBJ2-6 | - | - | TRBV20-1
TGTGCCAGCAGCCGCATACAGGGTTCCAAAAACATTCAGTACTTC | CASSRIQGSKNIQYF | TRBJ2-4 | - | once | TRBV14
TGTGCCAGCCGAGTGTTTCAAGTCCGCTCTTATGATAGCAATCAGCCCCAGCATTTT | CASRVFQVRSYDSNQPQHF | TRBJ1-5 | - | many | TRBV28
TGTGCCACCAGTGATTCGGGACTAGCAGCCGGCAATGAGCAGTTCTTC | CATSDSGLAAGNEQFF | TRBJ2-1 | TRBD2 | many | TRBV24-1
TGTGCCAGCAGTTTGGGTCAGGGGGCAGGTGGAAAACTGTTTTTT | CASSLGQGAGGKLFF | TRBJ1-4 | TRBD1 | many | TRBV28
TGTGCCAGCAGCTTACTAGCGGGAGGGCCAGGTCAGGAGCAGTTCTTC | CASSLLAGGPGQEQFF | TRBJ2-1 | TRBD2 | many | TRBV2
TGTGCCAGCAGTTACTCTCGCAGCCTCAAAAACATTCAGTACTTC | CASSYSRSLKNIQYF | TRBJ2-4 | - | few | TRBV11-3
TGTGCCAGCAGTGAAAGACTAGCGGGAGTATCCTACAATGAGCAGTTCTTC | CASSERLAGVSYNEQFF | TRBJ2-1 | TRBD2 | many | TRBV6-1
TGTGCCACCAGTGACGAGGGACTACTGAACACCGGGGAGCTGTTTTTT | CATSDEGLLNTGELFF | TRBJ2-2 | TRBD2 | many | TRBV24-1
TGTGCCAGCAGTTACAGTTCAGGGGGAAAAGGCTACACCTTC | CASSYSSGGKGYTF | TRBJ1-2 | TRBD1 | many | TRBV6-6
TGTGCCAGCAGCTTAGGGGGACGGGCGAGCTCTGGGGCCAACGTCCTGACTTTC | CASSLGGRASSGANVLTF | TRBJ2-6 | - | few | TRBV7-3
TGTGCCAGCAGCCAAGATGGCGGGACCCAGTACTTC | CASSQDGGTQYF | TRBJ2-5 | - | many | TRBV3-1
TGTGCCAGCATCTACCGGGACTCCCGCTCCTACGAGCAGTACTTC | CASIYRDSRSYEQYF | TRBJ2-7 | - | - | TRBV6-1